One and the same sample provided the 12 T cell receptor beta chains below, sequenced in a study of T cells in Graves' hyperthyroidism and ophthalmopathy. Amplification of TCR beta CDR3 regions was performed using RNA transcripts as template. The study used the HTBI primer set for a first-round RT-PCR of the TCR CDR3. TCRdb processed the multiplex PCR reads anew with MiXCR; each CDR3 protein has one entry. The repertoire has about 260,000 distinct CDR3 sequences, less than 30% of them found once; the top ten carry more than 25%. The sample consisted of blood. The receptors were sampled from a man in his forties with Graves' hyperthyroidism that later progressed to Graves' ophthalmopathy.

There are many counts of this clonotype. The chain carries TRBV3-1 and TRBJ1-5, with 8 bases that match TRBD1. The CDR3 sequence is 18 residues long. V was pared by 1 base and J by 0 bases, with 8 bases of the junction left unmatched. From germline, CDR1 is LGHDT and CDR2 YNNKEL (reference sequence). The chain's CDR3 is CASSQVTGGGLSNQPQHF. The CDR3 DNA is TGTGCCAGCAGCCAAGTTACAGGGGGAGGGCTTAGCAATCAGCCCCAGCATTTT.

V and J are TRBV6-5 and TRBJ2-5; D possibly matches TRBD1 or TRBD2 (5 bases each). The CDR3 sequence is 14 residues long. The V end lost 4 bases, the J end lost 2 bases, and 11 bases lay between the germline ends. CDR1 and CDR2 (germline): MNHEY, SVGAGI. In DNA form, the CDR3 reads TGTGCCAGCAGTTTAACGGGGCCACAAGAGACCCAGTACTTC. Translating it yields CASSLTGPQETQYF.

In its sample, this clonotype was seen many times. This sequence joins TRBV7-3 and TRBJ1-2; 8 bases are a match to TRBD1. Germline trimming cut 7 bases from V and 4 bases from J; bases unmatched to any gene: 5. The germline gives CDR1 SGHTA, CDR2 FQGTGA. There are 13 residues in the CDR3. This CDR3 is CASIGQGIYGYTF. CDR3 bases: TGTGCCAGCATAGGACAGGGAATCTATGGCTACACCTTC.

This clonotype showed up many times. This chain links TRBV20-1 with TRBJ1-5, with a weak D call TRBD1 (5 bases). The ends were cut back, 0 bases at V and 0 bases at J, with 6 bases in the middle. The length of the CDR3 is 14 residues. CDR1 DFQATT and CDR2 SNEGSKA come from the germline V gene (reference sequence). CDR3 in amino acids: CSARDQGSNQPQHF. As DNA, the CDR3 is TGCAGTGCTAGAGATCAGGGTAGCAATCAGCCCCAGCATTTT.

This clonotype was counted ten times or more. V is TRBV14 and J is TRBJ1-1; TRBD1 is a possible D gene (5 bases). Trimming removed 4 bases at V and 1 base at J, with 13 bases between. Per the germline V gene, CDR1 is SGHDN and CDR2 is FVKESK. This CDR3 is built from 15 residues. CDR3 residues: CASSPFTGKNTEAFF. CDR3 sequence (DNA): TGTGCCAGCAGCCCTTTTACAGGCAAGAACACTGAAGCTTTCTTT.

This clonotype was found a few times. The chain carries TRBV6-1 and TRBJ1-5; D is undetermined. With 2 bases removed from V and 7 bases from J, the gap between germline ends came to 12 bases. The CDR3 covers 14 residues. The germline CDR1 and CDR2 sequences are MNHNS and SASEGT. CDR3 in amino acids: CASSEQSVRQPQHF. DNA for the CDR3: TGTGCCAGCAGTGAACAGTCGGTGAGGCAGCCCCAGCATTTT.

This clonotype was counted between two and nine times. V gene TRBV20-1 combines with J gene TRBJ2-7, with 8 nucleotides matching TRBD2. The CDR3 is 17 amino acids. V dropped 0 bases and J dropped 2; count of bases not matched to a gene: 12. CDR1 is DFQATT and CDR2 is SNEGSKA in the germline V gene (reference sequence). CDR3 coding DNA: TGCAGTGCTAGAGATCTTAGAGCGGGAGCCCTTACCTACGAGCAGTACTTC. Its protein is CSARDLRAGALTYEQYF.

This sequence joins TRBV6-1 and TRBJ1-2; 9 bases line up with TRBD1. The CDR3 is made up of 15 amino acids. Per germline, CDR1 MNHNS and CDR2 SASEGT. V shed 2 bases and J 8 bases; nucleotides not matched to a gene: 9. The CDR3 protein is CASSESGDRVGGYTF. The CDR3 bases are TGTGCCAGCAGTGAATCGGGGGACAGGGTTGGCGGCTACACCTTC.

This clonotype was counted many times. This may arise from a read error, as a much more abundant clone is one base away. The chain couples TRBV28 to TRBJ2-7; D call uncertain. CDR3 length equals 11 residues. V lost 8 bases, J lost 6 bases, and 11 bases lay in between. The germline CDR1 and CDR2 sequences are MDHEN and SYDVKM. The CDR3 loop reads CASAGVAEQYF. CDR3 nucleotides: TGTGCCAGCGCTGGGGTCGCCGAGCAGTACTTC.

The table lists this clonotype with many counts. V gene TRBV6-6 combines with J gene TRBJ1-1; no firm D call. Germline assignment: CDR1 MNHNY and CDR2 SVGAGI (reference sequence). This CDR3 region has 14 residues. V was pared by 5 bases and J by 0 bases, with 10 bases between. CDR3 DNA sequence: TGTGCCAGCAGTCAGGACGGCATGAACACTGAAGCTTTCTTT. Translating gives CASSQDGMNTEAFF.

This clonotype was seen repeatedly, ten times or more. CDR3 DNA sequence: TGTGCCAGCAGCAACAGGGTGGCTGAAGCTTTCTTT. This sequence encodes CASSNRVAEAFF. The chain employs TRBV12-3 or TRBV12-4 and TRBJ1-1, with a tentative D call TRBD1 (6 bases). The V end lost 6 bases, the J end lost 6 bases, and 11 bases lay between the germline ends. The CDR3 runs to 12 residues.

This clonotype showed up many times. V is TRBV28 and J is TRBJ1-5; D is possibly TRBD1 (5 bases). Germline assignment: CDR1 MDHEN and CDR2 SYDVKM. Trimming left V 3 bases short and J 9 bases short, with 18 bases between. The CDR3 contains 15 residues. The CDR3 loop reads CASSFETVSGWPQHF. In DNA, the CDR3 is TGTGCCAGCAGTTTCGAGACAGTGAGCGGGTGGCCCCAGCATTTT.